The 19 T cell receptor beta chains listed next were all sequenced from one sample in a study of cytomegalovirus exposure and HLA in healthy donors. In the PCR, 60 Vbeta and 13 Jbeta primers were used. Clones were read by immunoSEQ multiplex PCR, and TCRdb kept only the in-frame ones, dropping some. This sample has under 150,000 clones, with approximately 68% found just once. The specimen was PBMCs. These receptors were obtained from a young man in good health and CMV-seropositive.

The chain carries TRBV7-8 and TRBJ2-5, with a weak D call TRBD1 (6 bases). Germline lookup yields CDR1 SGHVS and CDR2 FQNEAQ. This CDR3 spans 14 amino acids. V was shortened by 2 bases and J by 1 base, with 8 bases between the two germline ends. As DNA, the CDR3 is TGTGCCAGCAGCTTATGGACAGTCCAAGAGACCCAGTACTTC. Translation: CASSLWTVQETQYF.

The CDR3 loop reads CASSPRDRVRGYEQYF. As DNA, the CDR3 is TGTGCCAGCTCACCACGGGACAGGGTAAGGGGCTACGAGCAGTACTTC. The rearrangement uses TRBV18 and TRBJ2-7, with TRBD1 identical over 9 bases. J lost 3 bases, V lost 1 base, and 7 bases had no gene match. CDR1 is KGHSH, CDR2 LQKENI, per germline. The CDR3 is made up of 16 amino acids.

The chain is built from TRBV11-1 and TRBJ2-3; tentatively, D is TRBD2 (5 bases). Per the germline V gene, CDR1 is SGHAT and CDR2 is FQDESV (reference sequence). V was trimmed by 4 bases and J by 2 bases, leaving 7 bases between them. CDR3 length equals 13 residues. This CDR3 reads CASSSRDTDTQYF. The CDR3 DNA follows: TGTGCCAGCAGCTCCCGGGACACAGATACGCAGTATTTT.

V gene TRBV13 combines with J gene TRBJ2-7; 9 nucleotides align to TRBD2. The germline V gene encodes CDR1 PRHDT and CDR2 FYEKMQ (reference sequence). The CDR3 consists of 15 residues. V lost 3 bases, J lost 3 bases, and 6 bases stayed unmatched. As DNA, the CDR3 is TGTGCCAGCAGCTTTTTAGCGGGAGACAGCTACGAGCAGTACTTC. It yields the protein CASSFLAGDSYEQYF.

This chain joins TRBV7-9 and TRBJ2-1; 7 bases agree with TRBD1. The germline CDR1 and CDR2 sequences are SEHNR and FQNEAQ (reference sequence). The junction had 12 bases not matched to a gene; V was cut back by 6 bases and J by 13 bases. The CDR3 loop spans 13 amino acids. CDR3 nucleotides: TGTGCCAGCAGTTACGGCCCAGGGGGTGAACAGTTCTTC. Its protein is CASSYGPGGEQFF.

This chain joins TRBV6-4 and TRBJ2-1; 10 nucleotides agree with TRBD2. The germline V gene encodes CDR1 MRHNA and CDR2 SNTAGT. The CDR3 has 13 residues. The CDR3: CSSPGLATNEQFF. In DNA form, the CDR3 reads TGTTCGAGCCCGGGACTAGCGACCAATGAGCAGTTCTTC.

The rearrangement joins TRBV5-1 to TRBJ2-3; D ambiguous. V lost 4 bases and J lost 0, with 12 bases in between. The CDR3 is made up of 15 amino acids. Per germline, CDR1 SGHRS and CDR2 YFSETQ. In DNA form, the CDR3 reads TGCGCCAGCAGCCTAGACCCCTCTAGCACAGATACGCAGTATTTT. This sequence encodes CASSLDPSSTDTQYF.

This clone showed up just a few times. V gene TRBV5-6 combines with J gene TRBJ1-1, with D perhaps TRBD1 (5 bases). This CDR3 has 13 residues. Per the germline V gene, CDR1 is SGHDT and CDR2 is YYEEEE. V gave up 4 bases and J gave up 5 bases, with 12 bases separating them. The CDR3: CASSASGITEAFF. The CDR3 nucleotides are TGTGCCAGCAGCGCCTCAGGGATAACTGAAGCTTTCTTT.

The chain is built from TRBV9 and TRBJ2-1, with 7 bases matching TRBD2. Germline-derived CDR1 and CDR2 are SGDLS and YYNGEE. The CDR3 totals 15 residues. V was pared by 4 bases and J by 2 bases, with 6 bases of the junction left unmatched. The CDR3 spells CASSLRETPYNEQFF. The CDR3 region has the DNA TGTGCCAGCAGCTTGCGGGAGACCCCCTACAATGAGCAGTTCTTC.

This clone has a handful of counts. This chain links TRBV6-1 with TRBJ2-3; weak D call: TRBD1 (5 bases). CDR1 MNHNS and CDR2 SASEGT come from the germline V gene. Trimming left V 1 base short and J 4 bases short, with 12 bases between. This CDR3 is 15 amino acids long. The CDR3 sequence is CASSEDEGAADTQYF. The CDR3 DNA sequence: TGTGCCAGCAGTGAAGACGAAGGGGCCGCAGATACGCAGTATTTT.

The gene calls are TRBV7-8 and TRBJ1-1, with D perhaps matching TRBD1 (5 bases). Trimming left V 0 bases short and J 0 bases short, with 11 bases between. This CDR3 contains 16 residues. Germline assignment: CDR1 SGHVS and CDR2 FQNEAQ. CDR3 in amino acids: CASSLARGRVNTEAFF. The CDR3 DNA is TGTGCCAGCAGCTTAGCGCGAGGCAGGGTGAACACTGAAGCTTTCTTT.

CDR3 DNA sequence: TGCAGCGTTCGGGGTTCTGGAAACACCATATATTTT. It is translated as CSVRGSGNTIYF. The chain recombines TRBV29-1 with TRBJ1-3, with D unresolved. The V gene lost 5 bases and the J gene lost 1 base, with 6 bases spanning the gap. The CDR3 totals 12 residues. Germline values: CDR1 SQVTM, CDR2 ANQGSEA.

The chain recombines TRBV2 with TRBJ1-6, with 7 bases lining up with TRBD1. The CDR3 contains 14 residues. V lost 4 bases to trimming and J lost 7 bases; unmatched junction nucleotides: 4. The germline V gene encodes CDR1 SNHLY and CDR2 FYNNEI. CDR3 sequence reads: CASSVEGANSPLHF. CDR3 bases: TGTGCCAGCAGTGTTGAGGGGGCGAATTCACCCCTCCACTTT.

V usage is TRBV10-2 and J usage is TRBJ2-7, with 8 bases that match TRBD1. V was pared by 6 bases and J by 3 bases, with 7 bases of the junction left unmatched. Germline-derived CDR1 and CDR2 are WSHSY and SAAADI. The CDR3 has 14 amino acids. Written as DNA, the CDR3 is TGCGCCAGCAGGCCCGGGACAGGAAGCTACGAGCAGTACTTC. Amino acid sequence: CASRPGTGSYEQYF.

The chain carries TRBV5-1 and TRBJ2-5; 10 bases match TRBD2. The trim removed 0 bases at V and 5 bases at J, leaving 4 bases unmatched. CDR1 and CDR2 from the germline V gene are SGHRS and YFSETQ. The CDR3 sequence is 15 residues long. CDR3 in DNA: TGCGCCAGCAGCTTGGACCTAGCGGGAGCGGAGACCCAGTACTTC. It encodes CASSLDLAGAETQYF.

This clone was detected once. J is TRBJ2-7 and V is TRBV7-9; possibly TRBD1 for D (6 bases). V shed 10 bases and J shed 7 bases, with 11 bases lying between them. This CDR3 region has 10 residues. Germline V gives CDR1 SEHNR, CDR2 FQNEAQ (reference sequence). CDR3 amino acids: CATARGEQYF. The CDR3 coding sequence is TGTGCCACGGCGAGGGGGGAGCAGTACTTC.

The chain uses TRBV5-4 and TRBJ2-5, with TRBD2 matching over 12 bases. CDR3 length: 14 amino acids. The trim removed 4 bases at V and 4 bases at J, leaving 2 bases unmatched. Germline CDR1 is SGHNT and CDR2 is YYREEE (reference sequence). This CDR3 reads CASSPGLAGETQYF. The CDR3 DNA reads TGTGCCAGCAGCCCGGGACTAGCGGGAGAGACCCAGTACTTC.

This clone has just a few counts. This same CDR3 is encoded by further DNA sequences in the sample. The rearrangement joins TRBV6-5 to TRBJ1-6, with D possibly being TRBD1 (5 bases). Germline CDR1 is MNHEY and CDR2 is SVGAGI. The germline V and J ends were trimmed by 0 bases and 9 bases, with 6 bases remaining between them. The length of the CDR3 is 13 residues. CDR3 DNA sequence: TGTGCCAGCAGTTACTCAGGGGTTTCACCCCTCCACTTT. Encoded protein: CASSYSGVSPLHF.

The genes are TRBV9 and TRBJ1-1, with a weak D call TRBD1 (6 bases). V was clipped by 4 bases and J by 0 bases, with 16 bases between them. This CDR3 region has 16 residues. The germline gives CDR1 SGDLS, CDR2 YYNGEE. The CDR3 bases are TGTGCCAGCAGCCCGGGGGGCAGATACGTGAACACTGAAGCTTTCTTT. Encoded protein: CASSPGGRYVNTEAFF.